Listed here are 11 T cell receptor beta chains from one sample, sequenced in a study of blood T cell repertoires in COVID-19. Clones were read by immunoSEQ multiplex PCR, and TCRdb kept only the in-frame ones, dropping some. In the table there are around 330,000 clones, about 87% of which are singletons. The sequencing sample was made of PBMCs or T cells enriched from blood (not recorded which). These receptors were obtained from a woman between 18 and 29 years old who had recovered from COVID-19.

This chain uses TRBV27 with TRBJ2-1, with 8 bases lining up with TRBD1. Germline V lookup: CDR1 MNHEY, CDR2 SMNVEV (reference sequence). The CDR3 totals 14 residues. V lost 4 bases and J lost 6; bases outside the gene matches: 5. This CDR3 reads CASSWAGGINEQFF. The CDR3 bases are TGTGCCAGCAGTTGGGCAGGGGGCATCAATGAGCAGTTCTTC.

This clone has ten or more counts. The chain links TRBV4-1 to TRBJ2-7, with TRBD2 matching over 10 bases. V shed 1 base and J 4 bases; nucleotides not matched to a gene: 4. This CDR3 is built from 15 residues. In germline, CDR1 is MGHRA, CDR2 YSYEKL. CDR3 nucleotides: TGCGCCAGCAGCCAAGCCCTAGCGGGAGCTTACGAGCAGTACTTC. It encodes CASSQALAGAYEQYF.

This sequence joins TRBV10-3 and TRBJ2-7, with 15 bases lining up with TRBD2. The germline gives CDR1 ENHRY, CDR2 SYGVKD. The junction had 13 bases not matched to a gene; V was cut back by 6 bases and J by 4 bases. The length of the CDR3 is 18 residues. CDR3: CAIRGGGTSGRKGYEQYF. In DNA form, the CDR3 reads TGTGCCATCAGAGGAGGTGGGACTAGCGGGAGGAAGGGTTACGAGCAGTACTTC.

The CDR3 DNA is TGTGCCAGCAGTTTGTACAGGGCTGGCTACACCTTC. Its protein product is CASSLYRAGYTF. This chain uses TRBV28 with TRBJ1-2, with a possible D match to TRBD1 (6 bases). The CDR3 length is 12 residues. Trimming stripped 3 bases from V and 7 bases from J, with 9 bases between. Germline values: CDR1 MDHEN, CDR2 SYDVKM.

The rearrangement joins TRBV19 to TRBJ2-3; TRBD1 aligns across 7 bases. The trim removed 9 bases at V and 2 bases at J, leaving 8 bases unmatched. This CDR3 spans 14 amino acids. Germline CDR1 LNHDA, CDR2 SQIVND (reference sequence). CDR3 protein: CASSPGQYTDTQYF. The CDR3 nucleotides read TGTGCCAGCTCCCCGGGACAGTACACAGATACGCAGTATTTT.

This clone is a singleton in its sample. Compared with germline, one end of the junction differs, possibly owing to a read error. The CDR3 here is CASSLDRGDTGELFF. In DNA form, the CDR3 reads TGCGCCAGCAGTTTGGACAGGGGCGATACCGGGGAGCTGTTTTTT. This chain joins TRBV5-1 and TRBJ2-2; TRBD1 matches 9 bases. The CDR3 is 15 amino acids. Germline V gives CDR1 SGHRS, CDR2 YFSETQ.

The chain recombines TRBV20-1 with TRBJ1-2; maybe TRBD1 (6 bases). This CDR3 is 11 amino acids long. Germline CDR1 is DFQATT and CDR2 is SNEGSKA (reference sequence). Trimming removed 8 bases at V and 5 bases at J, with 12 bases between. Here the CDR3 reads CSPGTMYGYTF. In DNA, the CDR3 is TGCAGTCCCGGGACAATGTATGGCTACACCTTC.

This chain joins TRBV4-2 and TRBJ1-2, with D possibly being TRBD1 (5 bases). The CDR3 spans 14 residues. V lost 1 base and J 8 bases, leaving 14 bases between the germline ends. The V gene's germline CDR1 is LGHNA and CDR2 YNFKEQ. The CDR3 DNA reads TGTGCCAGCAGCCAAGTAGAAGGGGTAGAGGGCTACACCTTC. This translates into CASSQVEGVEGYTF.

This CDR3 reads CASSLSGRAYTEAFF. The CDR3 DNA reads TGTGCCAGCAGTTTATCTGGCAGGGCCTACACTGAAGCTTTCTTT. The rearrangement uses TRBV27 and TRBJ1-1; a weak D match, TRBD1 (5 bases). This CDR3 is built from 15 residues. Germline loops: CDR1 MNHEY, CDR2 SMNVEV (reference sequence). The ends were cut back, 0 bases at V and 3 bases at J, with 11 bases in the middle.

This chain joins TRBV6-5 and TRBJ1-5; D gene ambiguous. This CDR3 has 13 amino acids. Trimming stripped 7 bases from V and 0 bases from J, with 7 bases between. Germline CDR1 and CDR2: MNHEY and SVGAGI. The CDR3 sequence: CASTQNSNQPQHF. The CDR3 DNA is TGTGCCAGCACCCAGAATAGCAATCAGCCCCAGCATTTT.

The chain is built from TRBV7-3 and TRBJ2-3; possibly TRBD2 for D (6 bases). Germline CDR1 is SGHTA and CDR2 is FQGTGA. There are 17 residues in the CDR3. The V end was cut by 1 base, the J end by 3 bases, with 17 bases between. The CDR3 spells CASSLMSTGSNTDTQYF. The CDR3 coding sequence is TGTGCCAGCAGCTTAATGTCTACCGGGAGTAATACAGATACGCAGTATTTT.